The 17 T cell receptor beta chains given below trace back to one sample, sequenced in a study of post-analysis software for immune sequencing data. These receptors' targets are unknown. Regarding the study as a whole: TRBV5-6, TRBV5-1 and TRBV20-1 were among several TRBV segments more frequent in patients than controls.

Unique molecular identifiers were built into the TCR beta cDNA libraries. Each CDR3 protein gets one entry after TCRdb re-called the PCR reads with MiXCR. The table lists more than 500,000 distinct CDR3 sequences, 34% of them singletons. Sample: blood. These receptors all stem from a girl under 18 with multiple sclerosis.

V and J are TRBV20-1 and TRBJ2-1; 8 positions match TRBD1. CDR3 length equals 14 residues. V trimming: 3 bases; J trimming: 6 bases; junction bases outside the gene matches: 7. The germline V gene encodes CDR1 DFQATT and CDR2 SNEGSKA (reference sequence). The CDR3 protein is CSASGRGPANEQFF. The CDR3 DNA reads TGCAGTGCTAGTGGCAGGGGGCCGGCCAATGAGCAGTTCTTC.

This rearrangement joins TRBV6-5 to TRBJ2-3; possible D gene TRBD1, 5 bases. CDR1 and CDR2 (germline): MNHEY, SVGAGI. The V gene lost 0 bases and the J gene lost 11 bases, with 12 bases spanning the gap. The CDR3 loop spans 13 amino acids. The CDR3 sequence: CASSYSTAGRQYF. In DNA form, the CDR3 reads TGTGCCAGCAGTTACTCGACAGCCGGTCGGCAGTATTTT.

This rearrangement joins TRBV5-1 to TRBJ2-7, with D perhaps matching TRBD1 (5 bases). The CDR3 spans 14 residues. The germline V and J ends were trimmed by 0 bases and 3 bases, with 10 bases remaining between them. Germline lookup yields CDR1 SGHRS and CDR2 YFSETQ. CDR3 in DNA: TGCGCCAGCAGCTTGGACAGGACCCTCTACGAGCAGTACTTC. Translated: CASSLDRTLYEQYF.

This clonotype was picked up a small number of times. The chain has TRBV7-9 and TRBJ2-1; 8 positions match TRBD1. V lost 4 bases and J lost 5; bases outside the gene matches: 10. Looked up from germline, CDR1 is SEHNR and CDR2 is FQNEAQ (reference sequence). The CDR3 has 16 residues. CDR3 loop: CASSSTRQGRHNEQFF. CDR3 sequence (DNA): TGTGCCAGCAGCTCGACCCGACAGGGGCGCCACAATGAGCAGTTCTTC.

The V call is TRBV6-2 or TRBV6-3, the J call TRBJ2-5, with D uncertain. CDR3 length: 15 residues. The germline V gene encodes CDR1 MNHEY and CDR2 SVGEGT. V lost 1 base, J lost 3 bases, and 12 bases lay in between. CDR3 DNA sequence: TGTGCCAGCAGTTACTTGACAAATCGTGAAGAGACCCAGTACTTC. Its protein is CASSYLTNREETQYF.

This sequence joins TRBV6-1 and TRBJ1-5; 9 bases fit TRBD1. The CDR3 totals 13 residues. The V segment lost 7 bases and the J segment 11 bases; nucleotides outside the gene matches: 9. Germline CDR1 reads MNHNS; CDR2 reads SASEGT. The CDR3 loop reads CASNRDRVLSQHF. In nucleotides, the CDR3 is TGTGCCAGCAACCGGGACAGGGTGTTATCCCAGCATTTT.

In the case of this clonotype: This may stem from a read error, because a much larger clone lies one nucleotide away. The rearrangement uses TRBV12-3 or TRBV12-4 and TRBJ2-1; TRBD2 matches at 7 bases. This CDR3 spans 14 amino acids. CDR3 bases: TGTGCCAGCAGCTCTAGCGGACCCTACAATGAGCAGGTCTTC. This encodes CASSSSGPYNEQVF.

The sample holds a few counts of this clonotype. V and J are TRBV12-3 or TRBV12-4 and TRBJ2-1; D ambiguous. The CDR3 has 14 residues. The V gene lost 8 bases and the J gene lost 2 bases, with 13 bases spanning the gap. The CDR3 DNA sequence: TGTGCCAGCTGCTTTGGGTCCCCCTACAATGAGCAGTTCTTC. This codes for CASCFGSPYNEQFF.

The chain employs TRBV19 and TRBJ1-5; 7 bases line up with TRBD1. This CDR3 comprises 15 residues. Germline V gene lookup returns CDR1 LNHDA and CDR2 SQIVND (reference sequence). V was pared by 3 bases and J by 4 bases, with 6 bases of the junction left unmatched. CDR3 in amino acids: CASSIIPTGNQPQHF. CDR3 sequence (DNA): TGTGCCAGTAGTATTATCCCGACAGGGAATCAGCCCCAGCATTTT.

The chain joins TRBV20-1 to TRBJ2-5; D may match TRBD1 or TRBD2 (6 bases each). The end of the DNA fits TRBJ2-7 better, so the J call may be wrong. From germline, CDR1 is DFQATT and CDR2 SNEGSKA (reference sequence). This CDR3 contains 15 residues. CDR3 sequence (DNA): TGCAGTGCTAGAGGCCGACGGGGGCACCACTACGAGCAGTACTTC. This codes for CSARGRRGHHYEQYF.

In regard to this clonotype: This may stem from a read error, because a much larger clone lies one nucleotide away. This chain joins TRBV5-1 and TRBJ2-7; D could derive from TRBD1 or TRBD2 (5 bases each). The CDR3 covers 15 residues. Germline CDR1 is SGHRS and CDR2 is YFSETQ. The ends were cut back, 1 base at V and 4 bases at J, with 15 bases in the middle. CDR3 sequence reads: CASSLITGASYEQYF. In nucleotides, the CDR3 is TGCGCCAGCAGCTTGATCACCGGGGCATCTTACGAGCAGTACTTC.

This clonotype was picked up a small number of times. V is TRBV20-1 and J is TRBJ1-6; no firm D call. V dropped 1 base and J dropped 9 bases, with 16 bases sitting between them. There are 15 residues in the CDR3. Germline loops: CDR1 DFQATT, CDR2 SNEGSKA (reference sequence). Here the CDR3 DNA reads TGCAGTGCTAGAGGACCTAGGCAGATCCTTTCACCCCTCCACTTT. Translated, it gives CSARGPRQILSPLHF.

The V call is TRBV6-2 or TRBV6-3, the J call TRBJ2-5, with D perhaps matching TRBD1 (5 bases). The CDR3 spans 14 residues. The V gene's germline CDR1 is MNHEY and CDR2 SVGEGT. V lost 8 bases to trimming and J lost 5 bases, with 18 bases between them. As DNA, the CDR3 is TGTGCCAGCGGCCCCCCCCAGGGTGGGGAGACCCAGTACTTC. This gives the protein CASGPPQGGETQYF.

This clonotype was seen a few times. The genes are TRBV7-6 and TRBJ2-7; 8 bases align to TRBD1. Trimming removed 2 bases from V and 3 bases from J; junction bases left unmatched: 6. Germline CDR1 reads SGHVS; CDR2 reads FNYEAQ. The CDR3 spans 15 residues. This chain's CDR3 is CASSLLTGDFYEQYF. The CDR3 region has the DNA TGTGCCAGCAGCTTATTGACAGGGGATTTCTACGAGCAGTACTTC. The variable domain in full, completed from reference TRBV7-6 and TRBJ2-7, reads GAGVSQSPRYKVTKRGQDVALRCDPISGHVSLYWYRQALGQGPEFLTYFNYEAQQDKSGLPNDRFSAERPEGSISTLTIQRTEQRDSAMYRCASSLLTGDFYEQYFGPGTRLTVT.

This rearrangement joins TRBV3-1 to TRBJ1-1; D gene uncertain. Trimming shortened V by 7 bases and J by 1 base, and 7 bases separated the two germline ends. CDR1 LGHDT and CDR2 YNNKEL come from the germline V gene (reference sequence). This CDR3 is built from 12 residues. CDR3 residues: CASTTANTEAFF. As DNA, the CDR3 is TGTGCCAGCACAACAGCGAACACTGAAGCTTTCTTT.

The V and J genes are TRBV4-1 and TRBJ2-1, with 7 bases matching TRBD1. Trimming cost V 0 bases and J 4 bases; bases outside gene matches: 3. CDR1 and CDR2 (germline): MGHRA, YSYEKL. CDR3 length equals 15 residues. The CDR3 spells CASSQEHRGYNEQFF. CDR3 nucleotides: TGCGCCAGCAGCCAAGAGCACAGGGGTTACAATGAGCAGTTCTTC.

The rearrangement uses TRBV5-1 and TRBJ1-2; D is unresolved. Germline values: CDR1 SGHRS, CDR2 YFSETQ. Deletions cut 8 bases from V and 0 bases from J, with 14 bases between. This CDR3 contains 14 residues. In DNA, the CDR3 is TGCGCCAGTAACCCAGGCATATCTAACTATGGCTACACCTTC. Amino acid sequence: CASNPGISNYGYTF. Complete variable domain (other parts from reference TRBV5-1 and TRBJ1-2): KAGVTQTPRYLIKTRGQQVTLSCSPISGHRSVSWYQQTPGQGLQFLFEYFSETQRNKGNFPGRFSGRQFSNSRSEMNVSTLELGDSALYLCASNPGISNYGYTFGSGTRLTVV.